This paragraph covers one TCR beta chain sequence. This sample was included in a study of shared clonotypes between healthy human individuals. Profiled with immunoSEQ multiplex PCR; TCRdb holds only in-frame clones, not every one. The table records a few million clones, 85% to 95% of them present only once. The donor population consisted of healthy HIV-negative adults with no recent acute infections or vaccinations. The study separated CD4+ cells into CD45RA+ naive and CD45RA-negative memory subsets. Germline V gene lookup returns CDR1 SEHNR and CDR2 FQNEAQ (reference sequence). This CDR3 region has 16 residues. Deletions cut 4 bases from V and 3 bases from J, with 13 bases between.

The clonotype was recovered from a man between 18 and 35 years old in good health. Some clones in this sample may be carry-over from other donors' samples. This chain joins TRBV7-9 and TRBJ2-6; D possibly corresponds to TRBD2 (5 bases). The sequencing sample was made of naive CD4+ T cells from PBMCs. Subset here: CD45RA+ positively selected. The CDR3: CASSSPPGVGANVLTF. The DNA of the CDR3 is TGTGCCAGCAGCTCCCCGCCCGGGGTTGGGGCCAACGTCCTGACTTTC.